This T cell receptor beta chain was observed in a study of shared clonotypes between healthy human individuals. Study-wide findings and caveats: Apart from blood, nothing was sampled; tissue repertoires likely differ. Investigators expected sequencing depth to affect clonotype sharing among donors.

This CDR3 is 13 amino acids long. Trimming took 4 bases from V and 5 from J, leaving 11 bases between them. Germline CDR1 LNHDA, CDR2 SQIVND (reference sequence). Generated by immunoSEQ multiplex PCR, the TCRdb table keeps only in-frame clones and is missing some. The top ten clones hold around 13% of a sample with hundreds of thousands of clones, roughly three quarters of them seen once. About this clone: Antigen specificity is unknown.

The chain couples TRBV19 to TRBJ1-1; D may be TRBD1 (6 bases). What was sequenced was PBMCs. This receptor was taken from a woman in her thirties or forties in good health. Some clones in this sample may be carry-over from other donors' samples. CDR3 in amino acids: CASSTTRGTEAFF. DNA for the CDR3: TGTGCCAGTAGTACCACCAGGGGAACTGAAGCTTTCTTT.